This TCR beta chain was sequenced during a study of control samples from healthy donors and cancer patients. Produced via immunoSEQ multiplex PCR; TCRdb's table is partial and in-frame only. Here the sample spans some 120,000 clones, about 92% being singletons. The V and J ends lost 2 bases and 0 bases, in that order; junction bases with no gene match: 5. From germline, CDR1 is SGHTS and CDR2 YDEGEE. The CDR3 is 15 amino acids. The sample comprised PBMCs. The rearrangement links TRBV5-8 to TRBJ2-7; 7 bases agree with TRBD2. The TCR originated in a man aged 45 to 65 with head and neck cancer. CDR3 protein: CASSLAGGISYEQYF. Here the CDR3 DNA reads TGTGCCAGCAGCTTAGCCGGGGGGATCTCCTACGAGCAGTACTTC.